This passage covers 29 T cell receptor beta chains from one sample sequenced in a study of T cell responses to AZD1222 COVID-19 vaccine. The method was immunoSEQ multiplex PCR; TCRdb's version includes in-frame clones alone and lacks a portion of them. The table records roughly 49,000 clones, over 80% of them present only once. This specimen was peripheral blood, taken 28 days after the second AZD1222 dose. The receptors stem from an adult who received the AZD1222 COVID-19 vaccine.

The rearrangement joins TRBV2 to TRBJ2-3; 7 positions match TRBD2. Losses at the gene ends were 4 bases for V and 4 bases for J; bases not matched to a gene: 8. CDR3 length: 15 amino acids. Germline V lookup: CDR1 SNHLY, CDR2 FYNNEI. The CDR3 nucleotides are TGTGCCAGCAGTGTTCGGGGAGGGCAGGCAGATACGCAGTATTTT. This sequence encodes CASSVRGGQADTQYF. Full variable domain (outside the CDR3, taken from reference TRBV2 and TRBJ2-3): EPEVTQTPSHQVTQMGQEVILRCVPISNHLYFYWYRQILGQKVEFLVSFYNNEISEKSEIFDDQFSVERPDGSNFTLKIRSTKLEDSAMYFCASSVRGGQADTQYFGPGTRLTVL.

V usage is TRBV10-3 and J usage is TRBJ1-1, with TRBD1 identical over 7 bases. The length of the CDR3 is 18 residues. The junction had 19 bases not matched to a gene; V was cut back by 4 bases and J by 5 bases. Germline CDR1 reads ENHRY; CDR2 reads SYGVKD. The CDR3 reads CAISGPTPTGNGGTEAFF. In DNA form, the CDR3 reads TGTGCCATCAGTGGCCCCACCCCGACAGGGAATGGAGGTACTGAAGCTTTCTTT.

The chain carries TRBV21-1 and TRBJ2-2. TRBV21-1 is tagged as a pseudogene. This CDR3 contains 16 residues. The CDR3 sequence: CASSKCQDPRSGELFF. CDR3 coding DNA: TGTGCCAGCAGCAAATGCCAGGACCCCAGATCCGGGGAGCTGTTTTTT.

This sequence joins TRBV28 and TRBJ2-4; no clear D. Germline V gives CDR1 MDHEN, CDR2 SYDVKM. CDR3 length: 15 residues. V lost 4 bases to trimming and J lost 1 base, with 11 bases between them. The chain's CDR3 is CASSSPWRAKNIQYF. The CDR3 region has the DNA TGTGCCAGCAGTTCCCCCTGGCGGGCCAAAAACATTCAGTACTTC. Supplemented by reference TRBV28 and TRBJ2-4, the full variable domain reads DVKVTQSSRYLVKRTGEKVFLECVQDMDHENMFWYRQDPGLGLRLIYFSYDVKMKEKGDIPEGYSVSREKKERFSLILESASTNQTSMYLCASSSPWRAKNIQYFGAGTRLSVL.

This chain uses TRBV30 with TRBJ2-1; unclear D gene. V was shortened by 0 bases and J by 5 bases, with 8 bases between the two germline ends. The CDR3 runs 13 residues. CDR1 is GTSNPN, CDR2 SVGIG, per germline (reference sequence). The CDR3 sequence: CAWSVLGNNEQFF. The DNA for the CDR3 is TGTGCCTGGAGTGTACTCGGTAACAATGAGCAGTTCTTC. Full variable domain (remainder filled in from reference TRBV30 and TRBJ2-1): SQTIHQWPATLVQPVGSPLSLECTVEGTSNPNLYWYRQAAGRGLQLLFYSVGIGQISSEVPQNLSASRPQDRQFILSSKKLLLSDSGFYLCAWSVLGNNEQFFGPGTRLTVL.

The genes are TRBV9 and TRBJ2-1; D is possibly TRBD1 or TRBD2 (5 bases each). Germline V CDR1 and CDR2: SGDLS, YYNGEE. Trimming took off 4 bases at V and 6 bases at J, with 17 bases between the two ends. The CDR3 loop spans 15 amino acids. The CDR3 sequence is CASSPSGTPFNEQFF. The CDR3 coding sequence is TGTGCCAGCAGCCCCTCTGGGACCCCATTCAATGAGCAGTTCTTC. Together with reference TRBV9 and TRBJ2-1, the CDR3 gives the full variable domain: DSGVTQTPKHLITATGQRVTLRCSPRSGDLSVYWYQQSLDQGLQFLIQYYNGEERAKGNILERFSAQQFPDLHSELNLSSLELGDSALYFCASSPSGTPFNEQFFGPGTRLTVL.

In this sample, this clone turned up once. V is TRBV5-1 and J is TRBJ1-1; D is unclear. From germline, CDR1 is SGHRS and CDR2 YFSETQ. The CDR3 extends over 15 amino acids. Trimming removed 0 bases from V and 0 bases from J, with 9 bases in between. The CDR3: CASSLEGSLNTEAFF. CDR3 sequence (DNA): TGCGCCAGCAGCTTGGAAGGGTCCTTGAACACTGAAGCTTTCTTT.

The CDR3 loop reads CASSQGTANTEAFF. CDR3 bases: TGCGCCAGCAGCCAAGGGACAGCAAACACTGAAGCTTTCTTT. The chain carries TRBV5-1 and TRBJ1-1; 7 nucleotides align to TRBD1. Germline V gene lookup returns CDR1 SGHRS and CDR2 YFSETQ. The CDR3 consists of 14 residues. Trimming took 4 bases from V and 2 from J; bases not matched to a gene: 5.

The rearrangement links TRBV28 to TRBJ2-1, with 8 nucleotides matching TRBD2. This CDR3 is 15 amino acids long. V gave up 5 bases and J gave up 10 bases; unmatched junction bases: 13. Germline values: CDR1 MDHEN, CDR2 SYDVKM. The CDR3 reads CASSHSGGGNTEQFF. The CDR3 DNA follows: TGTGCCAGCAGTCACTCCGGGGGGGGGAACACCGAGCAGTTCTTC.

The chain carries TRBV7-3 and TRBJ1-1, with unresolved D. The germline V and J ends were trimmed by 2 bases and 8 bases, with 12 bases remaining between them. The CDR3 is 13 amino acids. Looked up from germline, CDR1 is SGHTA and CDR2 is FQGTGA. CDR3 bases: TGTGCCAGCAGCTTATCTTGGCAACAAGAAGCTTTCTTT. Translated, it gives CASSLSWQQEAFF.

This clone was recorded only once. This chain joins TRBV9 and TRBJ2-5; either TRBD1 or TRBD2 may fit D (6 bases each). The CDR3 has 14 amino acids. From germline, CDR1 is SGDLS and CDR2 YYNGEE. Trimming took off 0 bases at V and 5 bases at J, with 11 bases between the two ends. The CDR3 here is CASSVGQGRETQYF. CDR3 sequence (DNA): TGTGCCAGCAGCGTAGGGCAGGGGAGGGAGACCCAGTACTTC.

This rearrangement joins TRBV19 to TRBJ1-2; 8 bases map to TRBD1. V dropped 7 bases and J dropped 5; count of bases not matched to a gene: 6. The germline V gene has CDR1 LNHDA and CDR2 SQIVND (reference sequence). This CDR3 contains 13 residues. CDR3 coding DNA: TGTGCCAGTATCCGGACAGGGCAATATGGCTACACCTTC. This codes for CASIRTGQYGYTF.

CDR3 residues: CASSQVGQGIGYGYTF. The CDR3 DNA reads TGCGCCAGCAGCCAGGTGGGACAGGGAATCGGGTACGGCTACACCTTC. V gene TRBV5-1 combines with J gene TRBJ1-2; 9 positions agree with TRBD1. CDR1 is SGHRS and CDR2 is YFSETQ in the germline V gene. Losses at the gene ends were 4 bases for V and 8 bases for J; bases not matched to a gene: 15. CDR3 length: 16 residues.

This clone has only a few counts. This sequence joins TRBV7-8 and TRBJ2-5, with TRBD2 matching over 12 bases. CDR3 size: 17 residues. The germline gives CDR1 SGHVS, CDR2 FQNEAQ. Trimming removed 5 bases from V and 5 bases from J; junction bases left unmatched: 12. This CDR3 reads CASSLRTSGIRGETQYF. CDR3 coding DNA: TGTGCCAGCAGCCTGAGGACTAGCGGGATCCGAGGGGAGACCCAGTACTTC.

The chain carries TRBV5-1 and TRBJ1-2; D remains ambiguous. This CDR3 has 15 amino acids. Trimming took 0 bases from V and 2 from J, leaving 11 bases between them. Germline V gene sequence: CDR1 SGHRS, CDR2 YFSETQ. The CDR3 sequence: CASSLAPGSNYGYTF. The CDR3 DNA is TGCGCCAGCAGCTTGGCTCCGGGGTCGAACTATGGCTACACCTTC.

The chain combines TRBV27 with TRBJ2-3; TRBD2 is a possible D gene (5 bases). This CDR3 region has 14 residues. The V end lost 5 bases, the J end lost 4 bases, and 13 bases lay between the germline ends. From germline, CDR1 is MNHEY and CDR2 SMNVEV (reference sequence). The CDR3 region has the DNA TGTGCCAGCAGTATACGGACTGCTCCAGATACGCAGTATTTT. Translated: CASSIRTAPDTQYF.

The rearrangement links TRBV7-9 to TRBJ2-3; 8 positions agree with TRBD2. V was pared by 5 bases and J by 1 base, with 5 bases of the junction left unmatched. This CDR3 is 15 amino acids long. Germline assignment: CDR1 SEHNR and CDR2 FQNEAQ (reference sequence). CDR3 in amino acids: CASSPRAGGTDTQYF. For the CDR3, the DNA is TGTGCCAGCAGCCCCAGAGCGGGGGGCACAGATACGCAGTATTTT.

This clone was observed a handful of times. The CDR3 protein is CASSAGTGGFLAKNIQYF. CDR3 nucleotides: TGTGCCAGCAGCGCCGGGACAGGGGGGTTTCTAGCCAAAAACATTCAGTACTTC. V usage is TRBV27 and J usage is TRBJ2-4; 11 bases map to TRBD1. Germline V CDR1 and CDR2: MNHEY, SMNVEV (reference sequence). The CDR3 extends over 18 amino acids. V was clipped by 6 bases and J by 0 bases; unmatched bases: 10.

Notes on this clone: An end of the junction differs from the germline gene, which may be a read error. The V call is TRBV6-5, the J call TRBJ2-7; perhaps TRBD2 as D (5 bases). CDR3 length equals 16 residues. The germline CDR1 and CDR2 sequences are MNHEY and SVGAGI. CDR3 nucleotide sequence: TGTGCCAGCAGTAACTCGACGGTGCGGGTTCCCTACGAGCAGTACTTC. This encodes CASSNSTVRVPYEQYF.

This clone was observed a few times. V and J are TRBV19 and TRBJ1-6, with unresolved D. CDR1 is LNHDA and CDR2 is SQIVND in the germline V gene (reference sequence). There are 14 residues in the CDR3. The V and J ends lost 5 bases and 7 bases respectively, with 12 bases between them. This CDR3 is CASSSGSENSPLHF. CDR3 in DNA: TGTGCCAGTAGTTCCGGGAGCGAGAATTCACCCCTCCACTTT.

This chain joins TRBV29-1 and TRBJ2-7, with 8 bases identical to TRBD1. V lost 7 bases to trimming and J lost 4 bases; unmatched junction nucleotides: 9. The germline gives CDR1 SQVTM, CDR2 ANQGSEA. CDR3 size: 13 residues. CDR3 residues: CSAGQGQNYEQYF. CDR3 nucleotide sequence: TGCAGCGCCGGACAGGGTCAAAATTACGAGCAGTACTTC.

This chain links TRBV2 with TRBJ2-5; D remains unclear. The CDR3 extends over 13 amino acids. Per the germline V gene, CDR1 is SNHLY and CDR2 is FYNNEI. V shed 4 bases and J shed 3 bases, with 9 bases lying between them. The CDR3 coding sequence is TGTGCCAGCAGTGTGGTACAGAAAGAGACCCAGTACTTC. Amino acid sequence: CASSVVQKETQYF.

The rearrangement uses TRBV30 and TRBJ1-4, with D perhaps TRBD1 (6 bases). Trimming left V 1 base short and J 15 bases short, with 21 bases between. The CDR3 is 14 residues long. Germline assignment: CDR1 GTSNPN and CDR2 SVGIG (reference sequence). Here the CDR3 DNA reads TGTGCCTGGAGTGCAGGGGCTGGGGGAAAAACGGTGTTTTTT. Translation: CAWSAGAGGKTVFF.

There are a few counts of this clone. This chain links TRBV30 with TRBJ2-7; 12 bases match TRBD1. Germline lookup yields CDR1 GTSNPN and CDR2 SVGIG (reference sequence). With 7 bases clipped from V and 4 bases from J, the junction kept 5 bases outside the gene matches. The CDR3 is 13 amino acids. CDR3 region: CAFKGQGAYEQYF. The CDR3 region has the DNA TGTGCCTTTAAGGGACAGGGGGCGTACGAGCAGTACTTC.

This rearrangement joins TRBV5-1 to TRBJ1-2; the D is unclear. The ends were cut back, 6 bases at V and 2 bases at J, with 20 bases in the middle. The germline gives CDR1 SGHRS, CDR2 YFSETQ. This CDR3 region has 16 residues. For the CDR3, the DNA is TGCGCCAGCAACCGGGCCCCTGACGAGTCCAACTATGGCTACACCTTC. This gives the protein CASNRAPDESNYGYTF.

This clone was detected a few times. The chain has TRBV2 and TRBJ2-2; possibly TRBD1 for D (6 bases). This CDR3 is built from 15 residues. The germline CDR1 and CDR2 sequences are SNHLY and FYNNEI. Trimming took off 7 bases at V and 1 base at J, with 13 bases between the two ends. The CDR3 here is CASIQGQRNTGELFF. CDR3 DNA: TGTGCCAGCATACAGGGTCAGAGGAACACCGGGGAGCTGTTTTTT. The whole variable domain, remainder taken from reference TRBV2 and TRBJ2-2, is EPEVTQTPSHQVTQMGQEVILRCVPISNHLYFYWYRQILGQKVEFLVSFYNNEISEKSEIFDDQFSVERPDGSNFTLKIRSTKLEDSAMYFCASIQGQRNTGELFFGEGSRLTVL.

The V gene is TRBV5-6, the J gene TRBJ1-3, with D tentatively TRBD1 (6 bases). Trimming cost V 4 bases and J 0 bases, with 11 bases left between them. The CDR3 is made up of 15 amino acids. CDR1 is SGHDT, CDR2 YYEEEE, per germline. The CDR3 sequence is CASSAGDSSGNTIYF. DNA for the CDR3: TGTGCCAGCAGCGCAGGGGATAGCTCTGGAAACACCATATATTTT.

The chain joins TRBV2 to TRBJ2-5; 12 bases line up with TRBD2. Germline V gene data show CDR1 as SNHLY and CDR2 as FYNNEI. The CDR3 sequence is 17 residues long. V shed 11 bases, J shed 5 bases, and the junction held 18 bases outside the gene matches. The CDR3 nucleotides are TGTGCCGGCCAGAGACGGACTAGCGGGGCCGGCGGGGAGACCCAGTACTTC. Translation: CAGQRRTSGAGGETQYF.

The genes are TRBV7-8 and TRBJ2-5; weak D call: TRBD1 (5 bases). Trimming removed 4 bases from V and 7 bases from J, with 22 bases in between. Per the germline V gene, CDR1 is SGHVS and CDR2 is FQNEAQ. CDR3 size: 16 residues. CDR3 bases: TGTGCCAGCAGCTCGAACGTACAGGTATCCGAAGCGACCCAGTACTTC. Translation gives CASSSNVQVSEATQYF.